The clone carrying this T cell receptor (beta chain) was picked up many times. Its antigen is currently unknown. The sample belongs to a study of T-cell memory formation after mild COVID-19. Study-level information: TCR clustering was largely donor specific.

Trimming removed 2 bases at V and 7 bases at J, with 5 bases between. Per the germline V gene, CDR1 is LGHDT and CDR2 is YNNKEL (reference sequence). This CDR3 contains 11 residues. TCRdb re-called the 5' RACE reads through MiXCR, storing one row per CDR3 protein. The table lists a few hundred thousand distinct CDR3 sequences, around 8% of them singletons. Regarding the study as a whole: Later expanders leaned toward CD4+, whereas clones contracting from day 15 to 85 were balanced CD4/CD8.

The sequence was obtained from a man between 18 and 29 years old who had mild COVID-19 (a few samples of this study predate the infection). Cell type and time point are not known. The chain recombines TRBV3-1 with TRBJ1-2; D uncertain. Input material: PBMCs or a T cell subset sorted from them (not recorded which). DNA of the CDR3: TGTGCCAGCAGCCAAACTACTGGCTACACCTTC. Translating gives CASSQTTGYTF. The full variable domain, its missing parts supplied by reference TRBV3-1 and TRBJ1-2, is DTAVSQTPKYLVTQMGNDKSIKCEQNLGHDTMYWYKQDSKKFLKIMFSYNNKELIINETVPNRFSPKSPDKAHLNLHINSLELGDSAVYFCASSQTTGYTFGSGTRLTVV.